A selection of T cell receptor beta chains follows, all from one sample in a study of blood T cells in healthy people across ages. Each CDR3 protein gets one entry after TCRdb re-called the 5' RACE reads with MiXCR. The data show 1 million to 1.2 million distinct CDR3 sequences, more than 30% seen once. Sequencing was performed on blood. The receptors shown here come from a man aged 18-30 years in good health. Each CDR3 is given with its conserved first and last residue. Each record gives: clone size, J gene, D gene, V gene, CDR3 protein, CDR3 DNA. D genes are given only for firm matches. Clone size is not always given. Where it is, it says once, few, many or a class for expanded clones.

clone_size: once
j_call: TRBJ2-7
d_call: -
v_call: TRBV4-2
cdr3_aa: CASSQDATTGSSYEQYF
cdr3_nt: TGTGCCAGCAGCCAAGATGCGACTACAGGAAGCTCCTACGAGCAGTACTTC

clone_size: -
j_call: TRBJ2-1
d_call: -
v_call: TRBV29-1
cdr3_aa: CSVGPQIYNEQFF
cdr3_nt: TGCAGCGTTGGACCGCAGATCTACAATGAGCAGTTCTTC

clone_size: few
j_call: TRBJ2-7
d_call: -
v_call: TRBV4-2
cdr3_aa: CASSQVGTYYEQYF
cdr3_nt: TGTGCCAGCAGCCAAGTAGGGACTTACTACGAGCAGTACTTC

clone_size: few
j_call: TRBJ2-7
d_call: -
v_call: TRBV4-3
cdr3_aa: CASPVVAYEQYF
cdr3_nt: TGCGCCAGCCCTGTGGTAGCCTACGAGCAGTACTTC

clone_size: -
j_call: TRBJ1-1
d_call: -
v_call: TRBV29-1
cdr3_aa: CSVPKIGRSEAFF
cdr3_nt: TGCAGCGTCCCCAAGATTGGACGTTCTGAAGCTTTCTTT

clone_size: -
j_call: TRBJ2-1
d_call: TRBD1
v_call: TRBV7-9
cdr3_aa: CASSSRTGKDEQFF
cdr3_nt: TGTGCCAGCAGCTCAAGGACAGGGAAAGATGAGCAGTTCTTC

clone_size: -
j_call: TRBJ2-1
d_call: -
v_call: TRBV29-1
cdr3_aa: CSVSFVSNEQFF
cdr3_nt: TGCAGCGTTTCTTTCGTCAGCAATGAGCAGTTCTTC

clone_size: -
j_call: TRBJ1-2
d_call: -
v_call: TRBV4-3
cdr3_aa: CASSQEFAGGGFGYTF
cdr3_nt: TGCGCCAGCAGCCAAGAATTCGCAGGTGGTGGGTTTGGCTACACCTTC

clone_size: few
j_call: TRBJ1-1
d_call: -
v_call: TRBV10-3
cdr3_aa: CAISESRPGNTEAFF
cdr3_nt: TGTGCCATCAGTGAGTCAAGACCAGGGAACACTGAAGCTTTCTTT

clone_size: -
j_call: TRBJ1-2
d_call: TRBD1
v_call: TRBV12-3/TRBV12-4
cdr3_aa: CASSLAQTGSGYTF
cdr3_nt: TGTGCCAGCAGTTTAGCGCAGACAGGGTCTGGCTACACCTTC

clone_size: few
j_call: TRBJ1-5
d_call: TRBD1
v_call: TRBV5-5
cdr3_aa: CASTAWVGTGGGNQPQHF
cdr3_nt: TGTGCCAGCACCGCTTGGGTAGGGACAGGGGGCGGCAATCAGCCCCAGCATTTT

clone_size: -
j_call: TRBJ1-5
d_call: -
v_call: TRBV7-2
cdr3_aa: CASSPTPLQPQHF
cdr3_nt: TGTGCCAGCAGCCCCACGCCCCTACAGCCCCAGCATTTT

clone_size: -
j_call: TRBJ2-7
d_call: -
v_call: TRBV12-3/TRBV12-4
cdr3_aa: CVSSLRVRTTTYNEQYF
cdr3_nt: TGTGTCAGCAGTTTACGGGTCAGGACCACCACTTACAATGAGCAGTACTTC

clone_size: -
j_call: TRBJ2-6
d_call: -
v_call: TRBV11-2
cdr3_aa: CASSSYPIPGANVLTF
cdr3_nt: TGTGCCAGCAGCTCATACCCCATCCCAGGGGCCAACGTCCTGACTTTC

clone_size: few
j_call: TRBJ2-7
d_call: TRBD1
v_call: TRBV12-3/TRBV12-4
cdr3_aa: CASSFRDRGMDEQYF
cdr3_nt: TGTGCCAGCAGTTTCAGAGACAGGGGAATGGACGAGCAGTACTTC

clone_size: few
j_call: TRBJ2-7
d_call: TRBD2
v_call: TRBV20-1
cdr3_aa: CSALLAGDSYEQYF
cdr3_nt: TGCAGTGCTCTACTAGCGGGGGATTCCTACGAGCAGTACTTC

clone_size: -
j_call: TRBJ2-1
d_call: TRBD2
v_call: TRBV18
cdr3_aa: CASSPDWTSGGMTYNEQFF
cdr3_nt: TGTGCCAGCTCACCAGATTGGACTAGCGGGGGGATGACCTACAATGAGCAGTTCTTC

clone_size: few
j_call: TRBJ2-1
d_call: -
v_call: TRBV12-3/TRBV12-4
cdr3_aa: CASSLSATDGDNEQFF
cdr3_nt: TGTGCCAGCAGTCTGTCGGCTACGGACGGAGACAATGAGCAGTTCTTC

clone_size: -
j_call: TRBJ2-3
d_call: -
v_call: TRBV21-1
cdr3_aa: CASSTEAGIILSTDTQYF
cdr3_nt: TGTGCCAGCAGCACCGAAGCAGGGATCATCCTTAGCACAGATACGCAGTATTTT

clone_size: few
j_call: TRBJ1-5
d_call: -
v_call: TRBV18
cdr3_aa: CASSPFQGLGNQPQHF
cdr3_nt: TGTGCCAGCTCACCCTTCCAGGGCCTGGGCAATCAGCCCCAGCATTTT